The sequence of this T cell receptor (beta chain) was determined in a study of blood T cell repertoires in COVID-19. The repertoire was sequenced with immunoSEQ multiplex PCR; TCRdb's copy has only in-frame clones and lacks some. The repertoire has 250,000 to 350,000 clones, nearly 90% of them found once; the top ten carry around 1.7%. CDR3 length equals 13 residues. The V and J ends lost 6 bases and 5 bases, in that order; junction bases with no gene match: 4. Germline assignment: CDR1 LNHDA and CDR2 SQIVND (reference sequence). Which cohort a participant joined came from the clinical history participants gave.

The receptor was isolated from a woman younger than 30 with acute COVID-19. Specimen: PBMCs or T cells enriched from blood (not recorded which). The chain joins TRBV19 to TRBJ1-2; 9 bases line up with TRBD1. CDR3 DNA: TGTGCCAGTAGAACGACAGGGGGATATGGCTACACCTTC. It is translated as CASRTTGGYGYTF.